Listed here are 21 T cell receptor beta chains from one sample, sequenced in a study of T cell responses to AZD1222 COVID-19 vaccine. The assay was immunoSEQ multiplex PCR, and TCRdb's table has in-frame clones only and misses some. The repertoire includes approximately 160,000 clones, around nine tenths of them detected once, and roughly 5% sits in the top ten. Sample: peripheral blood, taken on day 0 of AZD1222 vaccination. The source is an adult in good health.

The chain links TRBV7-2 to TRBJ2-5, with D possibly being TRBD1 or TRBD2 (5 bases each). Per germline, CDR1 SGHTA and CDR2 FQGNSA. This CDR3 has 14 residues. The germline V and J ends were trimmed by 3 bases and 0 bases, with 8 bases remaining between them. CDR3 in amino acids: CASSFGDHQETQYF. The CDR3 DNA follows: TGTGCCAGCAGCTTCGGGGACCACCAAGAGACCCAGTACTTC. Drawing the rest from reference TRBV7-2 and TRBJ2-5, the complete variable domain is GAGVSQSPSNKVTEKGKDVELRCDPISGHTALYWYRQSLGQGLEFLIYFQGNSAPDKSGLPSDRFSAERTGGSVSTLTIQRTQQEDSAVYLCASSFGDHQETQYFGPGTRLLVL.

The chain carries TRBV19 and TRBJ2-1; no reliable D call. The CDR3 has 12 amino acids. The V and J ends lost 2 bases and 9 bases respectively, with 8 bases between them. Per the germline V gene, CDR1 is LNHDA and CDR2 is SQIVND (reference sequence). The CDR3 reads CASSILRSEQFF. CDR3 bases: TGTGCCAGTAGTATATTGCGGAGTGAGCAGTTCTTC.

This clone was picked up one time. This chain joins TRBV7-8 and TRBJ2-5; the D is unclear. CDR1 is SGHVS, CDR2 FQNEAQ, per germline. The CDR3 runs to 15 residues. V was shortened by 6 bases and J by 0 bases, with 14 bases between the two germline ends. CDR3 nucleotide sequence: TGTGCCAGCAGGATAGCAGCGCGCTACCAAGAGACCCAGTACTTC. As protein: CASRIAARYQETQYF.

The chain joins TRBV6-5 to TRBJ1-4; a weak D match, TRBD1 (6 bases). The CDR3 consists of 15 residues. The V gene lost 9 bases and the J gene lost 7 bases, with 21 bases spanning the gap. Germline CDR1 is MNHEY and CDR2 is SVGAGI. The CDR3 spells CASQQGYVTTEKLFF. CDR3 nucleotide sequence: TGTGCCAGTCAACAGGGCTACGTAACCACTGAAAAACTGTTTTTT.

J is TRBJ1-1 and V is TRBV16; D remains ambiguous. This CDR3 region has 12 residues. CDR1 and CDR2 (germline): KGHSY, FQNENV. Between the trimmed V and J ends, which lost 2 bases and 11 bases, there was a span of 12 bases. The CDR3 bases are TGTGCCAGCAGCCAACAAATCGTGGGGGCTTTCTTT. As protein: CASSQQIVGAFF.

The chain uses TRBV21-1 and TRBJ2-2; no check of the table's D call, TRBD2, against the DNA was made. TRBV21-1 represents a pseudogene. This CDR3 is built from 18 residues. The CDR3 protein is CASSCRVGGRAYTGELFF. In DNA, the CDR3 is TGTGCCAGCAGCTGCCGAGTAGGCGGGAGGGCCTACACCGGGGAGCTGTTTTTT.

V usage is TRBV28 and J usage is TRBJ1-3; TRBD1 might be the D (6 bases). This CDR3 region has 15 residues. V lost 5 bases and J 3 bases, leaving 14 bases between the germline ends. The germline V gene encodes CDR1 MDHEN and CDR2 SYDVKM. The CDR3 protein is CASSEPGASGNTIYF. The CDR3 DNA is TGTGCCAGCAGTGAACCAGGGGCAAGTGGAAACACCATATATTTT.

The chain recombines TRBV6-5 with TRBJ1-3; weak D call: TRBD1 (6 bases). V was pared by 7 bases and J by 4 bases, with 14 bases between. The CDR3 has 14 amino acids. Germline-derived CDR1 and CDR2 are MNHEY and SVGAGI. The CDR3 spells CASTDRGGGNTIYF. The CDR3 DNA is TGTGCCAGCACCGATCGGGGGGGCGGAAACACCATATATTTT.

CDR3 residues: CASSSPGQVVQPQHF. The CDR3 region has the DNA TGTGCCAGCAGCTCACCTGGACAGGTGGTTCAGCCCCAGCATTTT. The chain is built from TRBV7-2 and TRBJ1-5; 7 bases line up with TRBD1. The CDR3 is 15 residues long. From germline, CDR1 is SGHTA and CDR2 FQGNSA. V shed 4 bases, J shed 6 bases, and the junction held 9 bases outside the gene matches.

The chain joins TRBV19 to TRBJ1-4, with a tentative D call TRBD1 (5 bases). V lost 5 bases and J lost 11, with 18 bases in between. The germline V gene has CDR1 LNHDA and CDR2 SQIVND (reference sequence). The CDR3 loop spans 14 amino acids. The chain's CDR3 is CASSSTGLGMKLFF. The CDR3 bases are TGTGCCAGTAGTTCCACAGGCCTGGGAATGAAACTGTTTTTT.

The V and J genes are TRBV7-9 and TRBJ1-3, with TRBD1 matching 8 bases. The V segment lost 5 bases and the J segment 1 base; nucleotides outside the gene matches: 7. Germline V lookup: CDR1 SEHNR, CDR2 FQNEAQ (reference sequence). This CDR3 has 16 residues. CDR3 DNA sequence: TGTGCCAGCAGCCCGGGGACAGGATCTTCTGGAAACACCATATATTTT. As protein: CASSPGTGSSGNTIYF.

The rearrangement links TRBV5-1 to TRBJ2-1; no clear D gene. Germline values: CDR1 SGHRS, CDR2 YFSETQ. The V gene lost 1 base and the J gene lost 5 bases, with 1 base spanning the gap. CDR3 size: 11 residues. The CDR3 is CASSLNNEQFF. The CDR3 coding sequence is TGCGCCAGCAGCTTGAACAATGAGCAGTTCTTC. Looking up the rest from reference TRBV5-1 and TRBJ2-1 gives the full variable domain: KAGVTQTPRYLIKTRGQQVTLSCSPISGHRSVSWYQQTPGQGLQFLFEYFSETQRNKGNFPGRFSGRQFSNSRSEMNVSTLELGDSALYLCASSLNNEQFFGPGTRLTVL.

The J gene is TRBJ2-1, the V gene TRBV5-4; TRBD2 might be the D (5 bases). Trimming took off 0 bases at V and 0 bases at J, with 10 bases between the two ends. The V gene's germline CDR1 is SGHNT and CDR2 YYREEE (reference sequence). The CDR3 is 16 amino acids. The DNA for the CDR3 is TGTGCCAGCAGCTTGGATCTGGGGAGCTCCTACAATGAGCAGTTCTTC. Its translation: CASSLDLGSSYNEQFF.

Here the CDR3 DNA reads TGTGCCAGCAGCGGTACAGGGGCCACTGAAGCTTTCTTT. Translating it yields CASSGTGATEAFF. The chain joins TRBV7-9 to TRBJ1-1, with 7 bases matching TRBD1. CDR3 length: 13 amino acids. The germline V gene has CDR1 SEHNR and CDR2 FQNEAQ (reference sequence). With V trimmed by 5 bases and J by 4 bases, 4 bases remained unmatched.

The chain combines TRBV4-2 with TRBJ2-7; the D gene is possibly TRBD1 (5 bases). The V and J ends lost 0 bases and 0 bases respectively, with 9 bases between them. This CDR3 contains 15 residues. The V gene's germline CDR1 is LGHNA and CDR2 YNFKEQ. CDR3 loop: CASSQEGRVSYEQYF. The CDR3 DNA sequence: TGTGCCAGCAGCCAAGAAGGCAGGGTCTCCTACGAGCAGTACTTC.

V gene TRBV6-5 combines with J gene TRBJ2-1; TRBD2 aligns across 7 bases. V dropped 7 bases and J dropped 6; count of bases not matched to a gene: 9. The CDR3 is 14 residues long. Germline V lookup: CDR1 MNHEY, CDR2 SVGAGI. The CDR3 here is CASTPRGVRNEQFF. CDR3 nucleotides: TGTGCCAGCACCCCCCGGGGGGTTCGCAATGAGCAGTTCTTC.

The rearrangement uses TRBV29-1 and TRBJ2-6; D is undetermined. The CDR3 extends over 14 amino acids. Germline CDR1 SQVTM, CDR2 ANQGSEA. Deletions cut 3 bases from V and 1 base from J, with 7 bases between. The CDR3 DNA sequence: TGCAGCGTTGATAGCAGTTCTGGGGCCAACGTCCTGACTTTC. The encoded protein is CSVDSSSGANVLTF.

This clone was seen only once. V usage is TRBV18 and J usage is TRBJ1-1, with D perhaps matching TRBD1 (5 bases). Per germline, CDR1 KGHSH and CDR2 LQKENI. Trimming took 5 bases from V and 0 from J, leaving 7 bases between them. The CDR3 extends over 13 amino acids. CDR3 region: CASSGDLNTEAFF. The DNA for the CDR3 is TGTGCCAGCTCAGGGGACCTGAACACTGAAGCTTTCTTT. Full variable domain (rest looked up from reference TRBV18 and TRBJ1-1): NAGVMQNPRHLVRRRGQEARLRCSPMKGHSHVYWYRQLPEEGLKFMVYLQKENIIDESGMPKERFSAEFPKEGPSILRIQQVVRGDSAAYFCASSGDLNTEAFFGQGTRLTVV.

This chain joins TRBV5-1 and TRBJ2-3, with D possibly called TRBD1 or TRBD2 (5 bases each). This CDR3 has 16 residues. CDR1 and CDR2 from the germline V gene are SGHRS and YFSETQ. Between the trimmed V and J ends, which lost 0 bases and 4 bases, there was a span of 15 bases. The DNA for the CDR3 is TGCGCCAGCAGCTTGGGAGGGGCAGGGACCCCAGATACGCAGTATTTT. It is translated as CASSLGGAGTPDTQYF.

The chain carries TRBV28 and TRBJ2-2; D is undetermined. Trimming left V 5 bases short and J 0 bases short, with 4 bases between. The CDR3 loop spans 13 amino acids. CDR1 and CDR2 from the germline V gene are MDHEN and SYDVKM. CDR3 nucleotide sequence: TGTGCCAGCAGTCTCGCGAACACCGGGGAGCTGTTTTTT. It codes for CASSLANTGELFF.

The gene calls are TRBV5-4 and TRBJ2-3, with D possibly TRBD1 on 6 matching bases. The V end was cut by 4 bases, the J end by 2 bases, with 14 bases between. In germline, CDR1 is SGHNT, CDR2 YYREEE (reference sequence). The CDR3 runs 15 residues. In DNA, the CDR3 is TGTGCCAGCAGCGCCGGGACATCTAACACAGATACGCAGTATTTT. It translates to CASSAGTSNTDTQYF.